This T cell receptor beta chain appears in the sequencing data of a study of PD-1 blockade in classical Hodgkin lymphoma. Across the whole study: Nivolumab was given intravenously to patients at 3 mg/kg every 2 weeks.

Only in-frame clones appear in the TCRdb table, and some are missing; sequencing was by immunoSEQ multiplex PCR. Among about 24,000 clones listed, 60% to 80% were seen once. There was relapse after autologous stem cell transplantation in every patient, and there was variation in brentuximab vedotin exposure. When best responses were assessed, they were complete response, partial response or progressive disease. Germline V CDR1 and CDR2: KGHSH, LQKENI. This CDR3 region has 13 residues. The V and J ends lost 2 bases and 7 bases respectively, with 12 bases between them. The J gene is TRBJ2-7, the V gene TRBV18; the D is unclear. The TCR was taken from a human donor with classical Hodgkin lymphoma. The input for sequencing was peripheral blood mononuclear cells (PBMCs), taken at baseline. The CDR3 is CASSPGSLGEQYF. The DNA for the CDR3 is TGTGCCAGCTCACCAGGGTCCTTGGGGGAGCAGTACTTC.